A single sample is the source of the 20 T cell receptor beta chains below, sequenced in a study of human thymus T cells. Corrective cardiac operations yielded the resected thymus tissue. Measured with immunoSEQ multiplex PCR; TCRdb has only the in-frame clones, and not every one. Of some 78,000 clones in the sample, approximately 96% were seen once. The sample taken for sequencing was thymus tissue. These receptors were collected from a boy in the first two years of life with a congenital heart defect but otherwise immunologically healthy.

The chain has TRBV7-8 and TRBJ1-2; possibly TRBD1 for D (6 bases). Looked up from germline, CDR1 is SGHVS and CDR2 is FQNEAQ. There are 15 residues in the CDR3. V lost 2 bases to trimming and J lost 2 bases, with 12 bases between them. The CDR3 sequence is CASSLYRAQNYGYTF. The CDR3 nucleotides are TGTGCCAGCAGCTTATACAGGGCGCAGAACTATGGCTACACCTTC.

The V and J genes are TRBV9 and TRBJ2-3, with TRBD2 identical over 8 bases. J lost 6 bases, V lost 4 bases, and 13 bases had no gene match. Germline V lookup: CDR1 SGDLS, CDR2 YYNGEE. CDR3 length equals 16 residues. CDR3 in DNA: TGTGCCAGCAGCCCCTTCTCCGGGACTAGAGTTGATACGCAGTATTTT. Residues: CASSPFSGTRVDTQYF.

The chain couples TRBV4-3 to TRBJ2-7; 11 bases map to TRBD2. Trimming at V came to 1 base and at J to 5 bases, leaving 7 bases not matched to a gene. The CDR3 has 16 residues. Germline CDR1 and CDR2: LGHNA and YSLEER. CDR3 sequence (DNA): TGCGCCAGCAGCCAAGCCCGGGGTAGCGGGAGGGACGAGCAGTACTTC. Its translation is CASSQARGSGRDEQYF.

The genes are TRBV7-2 and TRBJ1-6, with D perhaps TRBD1 (5 bases). CDR1 and CDR2 (germline): SGHTA, FQGNSA. CDR3 length equals 16 residues. V lost 5 bases and J lost 8, with 19 bases in between. The CDR3 sequence is CASSPAGFRYDSPLHF. CDR3 nucleotide sequence: TGTGCCAGCAGCCCCGCAGGGTTTCGGTATGATTCACCCCTCCACTTT.

The genes are TRBV28 and TRBJ2-1, with D perhaps TRBD1 (6 bases). The CDR3 is 16 residues long. The germline CDR1 and CDR2 sequences are MDHEN and SYDVKM. V was trimmed by 4 bases and J by 7 bases, leaving 20 bases between them. The CDR3 DNA reads as TGTGCCAGCAGTTCACAGGGCCGCGGCCCTAGGAATGAGCAGTTCTTC. Its translation: CASSSQGRGPRNEQFF.

This clone occurred once. This chain links TRBV5-1 with TRBJ1-1; TRBD1 might be the D (5 bases). This CDR3 has 14 residues. Germline-derived CDR1 and CDR2 are SGHRS and YFSETQ. V lost 4 bases to trimming and J lost 4 bases, with 14 bases between them. In nucleotides, the CDR3 is TGCGCCAGCAGCCCAGAAAGGGGAGGCACTGAAGCTTTCTTT. Amino acid sequence: CASSPERGGTEAFF.

The genes are TRBV14 and TRBJ1-3, with D tentatively TRBD1 (5 bases). Trimming shortened V by 0 bases and J by 2 bases, and 14 bases separated the two germline ends. The length of the CDR3 is 17 residues. Per the germline V gene, CDR1 is SGHDN and CDR2 is FVKESK. CDR3 protein: CASSQDKSGTAGNTIYF. The CDR3 DNA sequence: TGTGCCAGCAGCCAAGATAAATCAGGGACGGCTGGAAACACCATATATTTT.

The chain links TRBV5-1 to TRBJ1-1; no clear D gene. The CDR3 runs 17 residues. CDR1 is SGHRS, CDR2 YFSETQ, per germline. The germline V and J ends were trimmed by 3 bases and 1 base, with 19 bases remaining between them. DNA for the CDR3: TGCGCCAGCAGCTCTCACTCGACTCGGACGGGGAACACTGAAGCTTTCTTT. Its protein is CASSSHSTRTGNTEAFF.

The chain has TRBV19 and TRBJ2-1, with 7 bases matching TRBD1. Germline V lookup: CDR1 LNHDA, CDR2 SQIVND (reference sequence). Trimming removed 6 bases from V and 4 bases from J; junction bases left unmatched: 12. The length of the CDR3 is 16 residues. The CDR3 region is CASSKLDREVYNEQFF. For the CDR3, the DNA is TGTGCCAGTAGCAAACTCGACAGGGAAGTATACAATGAGCAGTTCTTC.

The gene calls are TRBV10-3 and TRBJ2-3, with TRBD1 matching over 7 bases. Germline CDR1 is ENHRY and CDR2 is SYGVKD. Trimming removed 3 bases from V and 0 bases from J; junction bases left unmatched: 15. The CDR3 has 19 residues. The CDR3 region is CAISDNPGTEKPSTDTQYF. CDR3 in DNA: TGTGCCATCAGTGATAATCCCGGGACAGAGAAGCCTAGCACAGATACGCAGTATTTT.

The chain employs TRBV19 and TRBJ1-4; 8 nucleotides align to TRBD1. J gave up 2 bases and V 7 bases, and 3 bases lay outside the gene matches. The V gene's germline CDR1 is LNHDA and CDR2 SQIVND (reference sequence). The CDR3 spans 14 residues. CDR3 DNA: TGTGCCAGTACCAGACAGGGGACTAATGAAAAACTGTTTTTT. This translates into CASTRQGTNEKLFF.

The CDR3 protein is CASSSRAAHNEQFF. For the CDR3, the DNA is TGTGCCAGCAGCTCCAGGGCGGCCCACAATGAGCAGTTCTTC. The chain uses TRBV7-9 and TRBJ2-1, with a tentative D call TRBD1 (5 bases). V was pared by 4 bases and J by 5 bases, with 12 bases between. In germline, CDR1 is SEHNR, CDR2 FQNEAQ (reference sequence). The CDR3 extends over 14 amino acids.

The chain links TRBV4-2 to TRBJ1-2; D is unresolved. CDR3 length: 15 amino acids. V shed 4 bases and J shed 1 base, with 13 bases lying between them. The germline gives CDR1 LGHNA, CDR2 YNFKEQ. CDR3 residues: CASSLSPDGNYGYTF. As DNA, the CDR3 is TGTGCCAGCAGCCTCAGCCCTGACGGTAACTATGGCTACACCTTC.

V is TRBV11-2 and J is TRBJ1-2; D unresolved. CDR1 and CDR2 (germline): SGHAT, FQNNGV. The V end lost 5 bases, the J end lost 6 bases, and 19 bases lay between the germline ends. The CDR3 runs to 15 residues. The CDR3 loop is CASSPPRTGVNGYTF. CDR3 DNA: TGTGCCAGCAGCCCGCCCCGGACGGGCGTAAATGGCTACACCTTC.

CDR3 region: CAISESTFPNPQETQYF. Here the CDR3 DNA reads TGTGCCATCAGTGAGTCGACGTTCCCTAACCCCCAAGAGACCCAGTACTTC. This chain connects TRBV10-3 to TRBJ2-5; unclear D gene. The V gene's germline CDR1 is ENHRY and CDR2 SYGVKD. This CDR3 is built from 17 residues. V lost 0 bases, J lost 1 base, and 15 bases lay in between.

The V gene is TRBV10-1, the J gene TRBJ2-5; 10 nucleotides agree with TRBD1. The ends lost 4 bases at V and 4 bases at J; junction bases unmatched: 9. The length of the CDR3 is 16 residues. Germline CDR1 reads WNHNN; CDR2 reads SYGVQD (reference sequence). CDR3 sequence reads: CASSAEGQGRRETQYF. In DNA form, the CDR3 reads TGCGCCAGCAGTGCGGAGGGACAGGGGCGGAGAGAGACCCAGTACTTC.

The chain is built from TRBV2 and TRBJ2-3, with 8 bases lining up with TRBD2. Germline CDR1 is SNHLY and CDR2 is FYNNEI. CDR3 length: 15 amino acids. The V and J ends lost 4 bases and 2 bases, in that order; junction bases with no gene match: 5. CDR3 protein: CASSGTSGNTDTQYF. DNA of the CDR3: TGTGCCAGCAGTGGCACTAGCGGAAACACAGATACGCAGTATTTT.

This sequence joins TRBV19 and TRBJ1-3; weak D call: TRBD1 (6 bases). Deletions cut 10 bases from V and 4 bases from J, with 14 bases between. The CDR3 loop spans 13 amino acids. Germline CDR1 and CDR2: LNHDA and SQIVND (reference sequence). CDR3 in amino acids: CATEGGNGNTIYF. The CDR3 DNA sequence: TGTGCCACCGAAGGGGGGAACGGAAACACCATATATTTT.

The rearrangement links TRBV18 to TRBJ2-7; D gene ambiguous. Germline V lookup: CDR1 KGHSH, CDR2 LQKENI. V was trimmed by 1 base and J by 6 bases, leaving 13 bases between them. The CDR3 is 14 amino acids. The CDR3 loop reads CASSPRFSRAEQYF. The DNA for the CDR3 is TGTGCCAGCTCACCACGTTTCAGTCGGGCCGAGCAGTACTTC.

This clone has more than one count but fewer than ten. The rearrangement uses TRBV6-5 and TRBJ1-5, with unresolved D. Trimming stripped 6 bases from V and 1 base from J, with 7 bases between. CDR1 and CDR2 from the germline V gene are MNHEY and SVGAGI. The CDR3 totals 13 residues. The CDR3 region is CASRERSNQPQHF. The CDR3 DNA follows: TGTGCCAGCAGGGAGAGAAGCAATCAGCCCCAGCATTTT.